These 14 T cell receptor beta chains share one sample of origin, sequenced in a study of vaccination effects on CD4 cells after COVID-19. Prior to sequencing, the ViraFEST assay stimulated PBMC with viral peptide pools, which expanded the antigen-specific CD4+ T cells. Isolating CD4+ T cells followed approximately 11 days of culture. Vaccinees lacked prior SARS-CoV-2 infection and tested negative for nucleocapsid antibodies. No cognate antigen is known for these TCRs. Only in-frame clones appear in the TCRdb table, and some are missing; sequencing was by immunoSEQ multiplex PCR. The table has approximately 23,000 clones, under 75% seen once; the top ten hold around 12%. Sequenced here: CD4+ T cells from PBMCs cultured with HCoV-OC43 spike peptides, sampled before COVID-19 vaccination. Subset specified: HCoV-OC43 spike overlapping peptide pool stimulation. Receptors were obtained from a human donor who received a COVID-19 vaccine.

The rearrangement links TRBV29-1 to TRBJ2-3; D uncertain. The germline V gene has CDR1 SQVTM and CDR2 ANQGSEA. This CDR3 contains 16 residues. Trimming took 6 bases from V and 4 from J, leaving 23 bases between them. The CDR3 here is CSVSIGVWGKADTQYF. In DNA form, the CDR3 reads TGCAGCGTCTCCATTGGGGTATGGGGTAAGGCAGATACGCAGTATTTT.

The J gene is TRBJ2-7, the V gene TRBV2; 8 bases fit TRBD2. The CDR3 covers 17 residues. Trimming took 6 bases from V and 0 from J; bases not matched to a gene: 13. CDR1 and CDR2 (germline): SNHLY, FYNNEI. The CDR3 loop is CASSRGGRTLSSYEQYF. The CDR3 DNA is TGTGCCAGCAGCCGTGGCGGGAGGACTCTAAGCTCCTACGAGCAGTACTTC.

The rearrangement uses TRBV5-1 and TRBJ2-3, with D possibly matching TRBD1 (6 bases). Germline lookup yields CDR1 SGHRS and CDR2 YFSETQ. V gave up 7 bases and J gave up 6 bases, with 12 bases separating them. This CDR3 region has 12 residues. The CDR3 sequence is CASLGQKDTQYF. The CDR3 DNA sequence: TGCGCCAGCCTCGGACAGAAGGATACGCAGTATTTT.

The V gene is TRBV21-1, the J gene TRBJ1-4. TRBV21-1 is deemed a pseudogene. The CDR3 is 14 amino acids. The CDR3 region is CASSLGRPHEKLFF. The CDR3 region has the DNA TGTGCCAGCAGTTTAGGACGGCCCCATGAAAAACTGTTTTTT.

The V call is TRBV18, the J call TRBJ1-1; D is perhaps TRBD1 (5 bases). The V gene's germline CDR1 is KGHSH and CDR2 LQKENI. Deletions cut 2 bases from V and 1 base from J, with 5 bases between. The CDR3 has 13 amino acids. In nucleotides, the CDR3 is TGTGCCAGCTCACCAGGGGGGAACACTGAAGCTTTCTTT. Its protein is CASSPGGNTEAFF. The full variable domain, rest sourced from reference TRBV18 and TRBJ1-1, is NAGVMQNPRHLVRRRGQEARLRCSPMKGHSHVYWYRQLPEEGLKFMVYLQKENIIDESGMPKERFSAEFPKEGPSILRIQQVVRGDSAAYFCASSPGGNTEAFFGQGTRLTVV.

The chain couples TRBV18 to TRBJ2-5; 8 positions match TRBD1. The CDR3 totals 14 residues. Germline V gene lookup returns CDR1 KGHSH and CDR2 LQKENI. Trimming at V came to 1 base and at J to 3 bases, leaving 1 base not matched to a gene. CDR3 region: CASSPQDREETQYF. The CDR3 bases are TGTGCCAGCTCACCACAGGACAGGGAAGAGACCCAGTACTTC.

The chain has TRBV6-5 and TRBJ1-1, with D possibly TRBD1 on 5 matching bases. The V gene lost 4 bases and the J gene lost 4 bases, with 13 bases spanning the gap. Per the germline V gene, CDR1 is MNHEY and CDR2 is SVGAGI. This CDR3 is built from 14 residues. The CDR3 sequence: CASSLPEGITEAFF. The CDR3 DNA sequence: TGTGCCAGCAGTTTACCGGAGGGGATCACTGAAGCTTTCTTT.

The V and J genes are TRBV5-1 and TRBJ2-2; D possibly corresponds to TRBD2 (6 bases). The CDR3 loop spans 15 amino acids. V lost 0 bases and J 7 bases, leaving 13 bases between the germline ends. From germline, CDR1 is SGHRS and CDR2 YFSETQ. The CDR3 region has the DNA TGCGCCAGCAGCTTGGACACTGGACTATTCGGGGAGCTGTTTTTT. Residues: CASSLDTGLFGELFF.

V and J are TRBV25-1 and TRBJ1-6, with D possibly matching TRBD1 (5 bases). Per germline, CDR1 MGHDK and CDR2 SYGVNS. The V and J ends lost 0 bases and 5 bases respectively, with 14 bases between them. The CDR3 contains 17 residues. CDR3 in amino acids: CASSEYSSGPDNSPLHF. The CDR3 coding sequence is TGTGCCAGCAGTGAATATTCTTCGGGACCTGATAATTCACCCCTCCACTTT.

CDR3 region: CASSEMLTGELFF. For the CDR3, the DNA is TGTGCCAGCAGTGAAATGTTGACCGGGGAGCTGTTTTTT. The chain recombines TRBV6-4 with TRBJ2-2, with D unresolved. Trimming pared 3 bases from V and 5 bases from J, leaving 7 bases between. The CDR3 length is 13 residues. Germline lookup yields CDR1 MRHNA and CDR2 SNTAGT.

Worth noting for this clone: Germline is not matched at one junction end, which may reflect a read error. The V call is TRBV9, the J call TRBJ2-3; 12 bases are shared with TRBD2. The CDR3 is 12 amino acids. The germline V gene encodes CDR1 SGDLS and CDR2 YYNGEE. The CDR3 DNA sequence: TGTGCCAGCAGCGAGCCGGGACTAGCGGGTAATTTT. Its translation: CASSEPGLAGNF.

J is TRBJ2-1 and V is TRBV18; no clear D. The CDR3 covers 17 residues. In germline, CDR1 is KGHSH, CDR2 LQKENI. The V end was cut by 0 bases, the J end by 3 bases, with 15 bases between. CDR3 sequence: CASSPPGSLKIYNEQFF. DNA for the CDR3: TGTGCCAGCTCACCACCAGGTTCCCTCAAGATCTACAATGAGCAGTTCTTC.

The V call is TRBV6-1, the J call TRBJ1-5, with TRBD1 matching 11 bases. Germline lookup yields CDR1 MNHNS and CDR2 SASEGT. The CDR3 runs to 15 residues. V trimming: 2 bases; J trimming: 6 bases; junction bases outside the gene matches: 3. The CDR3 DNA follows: TGTGCCAGCAGTGAAAGGACAGGGGGCGGTCAGCCCCAGCATTTT. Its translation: CASSERTGGGQPQHF.

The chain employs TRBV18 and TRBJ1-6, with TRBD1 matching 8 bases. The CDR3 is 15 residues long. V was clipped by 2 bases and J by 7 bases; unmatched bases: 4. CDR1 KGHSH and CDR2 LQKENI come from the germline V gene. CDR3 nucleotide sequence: TGTGCCAGCTCACCAGAGACAGGGGAGAATTCACCCCTCCACTTT. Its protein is CASSPETGENSPLHF.